Shown below are 32 T cell receptor beta chains from a single sample sequenced in a study of T-cell reconstitution after alpha-beta-depleted transplantation in children. Molecular barcoding with unique molecular identifiers was used for the TCRbeta library. TCRdb analysed the PCR reads with MiXCR anew, one entry per CDR3 protein. The sample consists of about 980,000 distinct CDR3 sequences, roughly 29% of them appearing once. This sample comprised PBMCs, mostly from graft donor cells, obtained 360 days after TCRalphabeta/CD19-depleted stem cell transplant. The receptor source for this set is a boy under three years old who had a stem cell transplant for SCID, so the T cells may come from the graft donor.

A word on this clonotype: This may stem from a read error, because a much larger clone lies one nucleotide away. The V call is TRBV27, the J call TRBJ2-7, with TRBD2 matching 7 bases. Germline V gene sequence: CDR1 MNHEY, CDR2 SMNVEV (reference sequence). The CDR3 runs to 13 residues. In DNA, the CDR3 is TGTGCCAGCAGTTCTCGGGAGGCCTACGATCAGTACTTC. It is translated as CASSSREAYDQYF.

This chain links TRBV6-2 or TRBV6-3 with TRBJ2-7; 11 bases line up with TRBD2. Germline V gene lookup returns CDR1 MNHEY and CDR2 SVGEGT. The V gene end was trimmed by 2 bases and the J gene end by 0 bases; junction bases not matched to a gene: 6. The CDR3 spans 17 residues. The CDR3: CASSYPLAGGSSYEQYF. For the CDR3, the DNA is TGTGCCAGCAGTTACCCGCTAGCGGGGGGCAGCTCCTACGAGCAGTACTTC.

The table lists this clonotype with many counts. The chain has TRBV7-9 and TRBJ2-7; a possible D gene is TRBD1 (6 bases). Looked up from germline, CDR1 is SEHNR and CDR2 is FQNEAQ (reference sequence). The germline V and J ends were trimmed by 6 bases and 7 bases, with 13 bases remaining between them. This CDR3 spans 12 amino acids. CDR3 protein: CASRKQGGEQYF. In DNA, the CDR3 is TGTGCCAGCAGAAAACAGGGTGGAGAGCAGTACTTC.

This clonotype was seen a few times. The chain employs TRBV5-1 and TRBJ1-1; TRBD1 is a possible D gene (6 bases). Germline V gene sequence: CDR1 SGHRS, CDR2 YFSETQ. The germline V and J ends were trimmed by 0 bases and 7 bases, with 10 bases remaining between them. The CDR3 covers 13 residues. This chain's CDR3 is CASSLDRDLEAFF. The CDR3 DNA reads as TGCGCCAGCAGCTTGGACAGGGACCTTGAAGCTTTCTTT.

This clonotype was counted ten times or more. This sequence joins TRBV12-3 or TRBV12-4 and TRBJ2-3, with D perhaps being TRBD1 or TRBD2 (5 bases each). This CDR3 spans 14 amino acids. V lost 3 bases, J lost 3 bases, and 10 bases lay in between. The CDR3 nucleotides read TGTGCCAGCAGTTTGGGGGTAGGGACAGATACGCAGTATTTT. Residues: CASSLGVGTDTQYF.

Ten or more counts support this clonotype. This chain joins TRBV4-3 and TRBJ2-1; 7 nucleotides match TRBD2. J lost 4 bases, V lost 4 bases, and 7 bases had no gene match. This CDR3 contains 15 residues. The germline CDR1 and CDR2 sequences are LGHNA and YSLEER. The CDR3 here is CASSLEERGYNEQFF. As DNA, the CDR3 is TGCGCCAGCAGCCTGGAGGAGCGGGGATACAATGAGCAGTTCTTC.

This clonotype was observed at least ten times. J is TRBJ2-7 and V is TRBV28; D not resolved. V shed 5 bases and J shed 3 bases, with 2 bases lying between them. The CDR3 extends over 10 amino acids. Germline V gives CDR1 MDHEN, CDR2 SYDVKM. In DNA form, the CDR3 reads TGTGCCAGCAGTAACTACGAGCAGTACTTC. Its translation is CASSNYEQYF.

This chain links TRBV10-1 with TRBJ2-2; maybe TRBD1 (5 bases). This CDR3 spans 17 amino acids. With 2 bases removed from V and 4 bases from J, the gap between germline ends came to 17 bases. Germline values: CDR1 WNHNN, CDR2 SYGVQD (reference sequence). The CDR3: CASSETGSLTATGELFF. CDR3 coding DNA: TGCGCCAGCAGTGAGACAGGCTCCCTGACCGCCACCGGGGAGCTGTTTTTT.

This sequence joins TRBV29-1 and TRBJ2-1; no definite D call. With 7 bases removed from V and 5 bases from J, the gap between germline ends came to 9 bases. Germline CDR1 reads SQVTM; CDR2 reads ANQGSEA. CDR3 length equals 11 residues. The CDR3 region is CSAVVDNEQFF. CDR3 DNA sequence: TGCAGCGCTGTGGTAGACAATGAGCAGTTCTTC.

This rearrangement joins TRBV5-5 to TRBJ2-1; D gene ambiguous. The CDR3 consists of 16 residues. Per germline, CDR1 SGHKS and CDR2 YYEKEE (reference sequence). The V gene lost 0 bases and the J gene lost 0 bases, with 10 bases spanning the gap. In nucleotides, the CDR3 is TGTGCCAGCAGCTTGGAACGGGCTGGCTCCTACAATGAGCAGTTCTTC. This translates into CASSLERAGSYNEQFF.

J is TRBJ1-5 and V is TRBV6-2 or TRBV6-3; D not resolved. This CDR3 has 14 amino acids. In germline, CDR1 is MNHEY, CDR2 SVGEGT. The V and J ends lost 5 bases and 4 bases respectively, with 12 bases between them. The CDR3 reads CASSPDGVNQPQHF. Here the CDR3 DNA reads TGTGCCAGCAGTCCCGACGGGGTGAATCAGCCCCAGCATTTT.

This clonotype was picked up a small number of times. In nucleotides, the CDR3 is TGCGCCAGCAGCTTGGGTAGCGGGGTGAGCTCCTACGAGCAGTACTTC. Its protein product is CASSLGSGVSSYEQYF. The genes are TRBV5-1 and TRBJ2-7; 8 bases are shared with TRBD2. J gave up 0 bases and V 0 bases, and 5 bases lay outside the gene matches. This CDR3 spans 16 amino acids. The germline CDR1 and CDR2 sequences are SGHRS and YFSETQ.

CDR3 sequence reads: CSVGKQVNNEQFF. CDR3 in DNA: TGCAGCGTTGGCAAGCAGGTCAACAATGAGCAGTTCTTC. V usage is TRBV29-1 and J usage is TRBJ2-1, with D unresolved. Germline loops: CDR1 SQVTM, CDR2 ANQGSEA. The CDR3 extends over 13 amino acids. V lost 4 bases, J lost 5 bases, and 12 bases lay in between.

The chain links TRBV11-2 to TRBJ2-7, with D maybe TRBD1 (6 bases). CDR3 length: 13 amino acids. Trimming removed 0 bases from V and 9 bases from J, with 12 bases in between. From germline, CDR1 is SGHAT and CDR2 FQNNGV. As DNA, the CDR3 is TGTGCCAGCAGCTTAGATCGGACAGTCACGCAGTACTTC. It yields the protein CASSLDRTVTQYF.

This clonotype was recorded a few times. The chain carries TRBV28 and TRBJ2-7, with D possibly being TRBD1 (5 bases). Germline assignment: CDR1 MDHEN and CDR2 SYDVKM. This CDR3 comprises 11 residues. The V and J ends lost 7 bases and 10 bases respectively, with 14 bases between them. The chain's CDR3 is CASTQGRGQYF. CDR3 DNA sequence: TGTGCCAGCACTCAAGGAAGGGGACAGTACTTC.

This clonotype was recorded a few times. The genes are TRBV12-3 or TRBV12-4 and TRBJ1-6, with 8 positions matching TRBD1. This CDR3 is built from 14 residues. V gave up 3 bases and J gave up 11 bases; unmatched junction bases: 6. The CDR3 DNA follows: TGTGCCAGCAGTTTCCAGGGGGCGCGTACACCCCTCCACTTT. It translates to CASSFQGARTPLHF.

The chain is built from TRBV6-2 or TRBV6-3 and TRBJ2-5; TRBD1 matches 8 bases. The CDR3 is made up of 17 amino acids. Germline V gives CDR1 MNHEY, CDR2 SVGEGT. Trimming removed 1 base from V and 2 bases from J; junction bases left unmatched: 9. The CDR3 protein is CASSYWGTGQKQETQYF. CDR3 nucleotides: TGTGCCAGCAGTTACTGGGGGACAGGCCAAAAGCAAGAGACCCAGTACTTC.

A remark on this clonotype: Compared with germline, one end of the junction differs, possibly owing to a read error. V usage is TRBV5-4 and J usage is TRBJ2-7; no firm D call. This CDR3 contains 17 residues. From germline, CDR1 is SGHNT and CDR2 YYREEE (reference sequence). CDR3 sequence (DNA): TGTGCCGGCAGCTTGTATGTTTCCTGGACGGCGTCCTACGAGCAGTACTTC. Encoded protein: CAGSLYVSWTASYEQYF.

The chain joins TRBV5-1 to TRBJ1-1; D may be TRBD1 (6 bases). Germline V gene lookup returns CDR1 SGHRS and CDR2 YFSETQ. The CDR3 sequence is 13 residues long. Trimming shortened V by 2 bases and J by 7 bases, and 12 bases separated the two germline ends. The DNA of the CDR3 is TGCGCCAGCAGCTTCGACAGGAGCCATGAAGCTTTCTTT. The encoded protein is CASSFDRSHEAFF.

This clonotype was detected only a few times. The chain combines TRBV20-1 with TRBJ1-6, with 7 nucleotides matching TRBD1. The germline CDR1 and CDR2 sequences are DFQATT and SNEGSKA (reference sequence). V lost 6 bases and J lost 10; bases outside the gene matches: 9. The CDR3 contains 13 residues. CDR3 amino acids: CSAGQEIGSPLHF. The CDR3 DNA follows: TGCAGTGCCGGACAGGAGATAGGCTCACCCCTCCACTTT.

This clonotype was counted a few times. The gene calls are TRBV4-1 and TRBJ2-5; 12 bases agree with TRBD2. Trimming removed 0 bases from V and 8 bases from J; junction bases left unmatched: 10. The CDR3 is made up of 17 amino acids. The V gene's germline CDR1 is MGHRA and CDR2 YSYEKL. The CDR3 loop is CASSQDPWGLAGRTQYF. The CDR3 region has the DNA TGCGCCAGCAGCCAAGATCCTTGGGGACTAGCGGGTCGAACCCAGTACTTC.

This clonotype appeared once. The chain links TRBV6-6 to TRBJ2-3; D is possibly TRBD1 (5 bases). The CDR3 is made up of 12 amino acids. The ends were cut back, 6 bases at V and 3 bases at J, with 7 bases in the middle. Germline loops: CDR1 MNHNY, CDR2 SVGAGI (reference sequence). The CDR3 nucleotides read TGTGCCAGCAGGGGGCCTACAGATACGCAGTATTTT. Translated, it gives CASRGPTDTQYF.

This clonotype turned up a few times. The V gene is TRBV12-5, the J gene TRBJ2-1; either TRBD1 or TRBD2 may fit D (5 bases each). Germline V CDR1 and CDR2: LGHNT, FRNRAP. The CDR3 totals 16 residues. V lost 5 bases and J lost 3, with 17 bases in between. This CDR3 reads CASGGLTGPNYNEQFF. Here the CDR3 DNA reads TGTGCTAGTGGTGGCTTGACGGGACCCAACTACAATGAGCAGTTCTTC.

This clonotype was seen a handful of times. The chain links TRBV5-1 to TRBJ2-7, with D hard to call. This CDR3 is built from 14 residues. Germline-derived CDR1 and CDR2 are SGHRS and YFSETQ. The V gene lost 2 bases and the J gene lost 3 bases, with 12 bases spanning the gap. CDR3 in amino acids: CASSFNDGRYEQYF. CDR3 bases: TGCGCCAGCAGCTTTAATGACGGTCGCTACGAGCAGTACTTC.

V usage is TRBV20-1 and J usage is TRBJ2-1, with 8 bases that match TRBD1. Germline V gene data show CDR1 as DFQATT and CDR2 as SNEGSKA (reference sequence). With 6 bases clipped from V and 4 bases from J, the junction kept 8 bases outside the gene matches. The CDR3 contains 14 residues. The CDR3 reads CSAHPGQVYNEQFF. DNA of the CDR3: TGCAGTGCCCACCCGGGACAGGTTTACAATGAGCAGTTCTTC.

This clonotype was observed a single time. The V call is TRBV4-2, the J call TRBJ2-5; D ambiguous. Germline assignment: CDR1 LGHNA and CDR2 YNFKEQ. The CDR3 runs to 14 residues. Between the trimmed V and J ends, which lost 1 base and 2 bases, there was a span of 8 bases. CDR3 DNA: TGTGCCAGCAGCCAAGGCAACCCTCAAGAGACCCAGTACTTC. This sequence encodes CASSQGNPQETQYF.

This sequence joins TRBV20-1 and TRBJ1-3; the D is unclear. V was pared by 1 base and J by 2 bases, with 9 bases between. The germline CDR1 and CDR2 sequences are DFQATT and SNEGSKA (reference sequence). The CDR3 totals 14 residues. The chain's CDR3 is CSARAGPTGNTIYF. CDR3 coding DNA: TGCAGTGCTAGAGCGGGCCCCACTGGAAACACCATATATTTT.

There are a few counts of this clonotype. The V call is TRBV12-3 or TRBV12-4, the J call TRBJ1-2; perhaps TRBD1 as D (6 bases). This CDR3 spans 14 amino acids. V was pared by 1 base and J by 4 bases, with 10 bases between. The CDR3, as DNA: TGTGCCAGCAGTTTAGGACAGGCCATCTATGGCTACACCTTC. It is translated as CASSLGQAIYGYTF.

The table lists this clonotype with a count of one. The V call is TRBV30, the J call TRBJ1-1; D gene uncertain. Germline CDR1 and CDR2: GTSNPN and SVGIG (reference sequence). The CDR3 consists of 13 residues. Trimming shortened V by 0 bases and J by 1 base, and 6 bases separated the two germline ends. Written as DNA, the CDR3 is TGTGCCTGGAGTGTACGCAGGAACACTGAAGCTTTCTTT. It codes for CAWSVRRNTEAFF.

The J gene is TRBJ1-1, the V gene TRBV12-3 or TRBV12-4; 11 bases are shared with TRBD1. The trim removed 1 base at V and 6 bases at J, leaving 1 base unmatched. CDR3 length: 14 amino acids. DNA for the CDR3: TGTGCCAGCAGTTTAGGGACAGGGGGCGCTGAAGCTTTCTTT. It specifies CASSLGTGGAEAFF.

This clonotype occurred many times. The chain couples TRBV7-2 to TRBJ2-5, with TRBD2 matching 9 bases. The CDR3 runs to 13 residues. Germline CDR1 and CDR2: SGHTA and FQGNSA. Unmatched junction bases numbered 2, after V lost 5 bases and J lost 4 bases. CDR3 residues: CASSRGGGETQYF. CDR3 coding DNA: TGTGCCAGCAGCCGCGGGGGGGGAGAGACCCAGTACTTC.

This clonotype was seen a few times. The V call is TRBV27, the J call TRBJ1-1; 8 nucleotides match TRBD1. This CDR3 is built from 17 residues. V was pared by 5 bases and J by 4 bases, with 15 bases of the junction left unmatched. CDR1 MNHEY and CDR2 SMNVEV come from the germline V gene (reference sequence). The CDR3 DNA reads as TGTGCCAGCAGTATCTTCAGGGGGCTCCAGAGCGGCACTGAAGCTTTCTTT. Protein: CASSIFRGLQSGTEAFF.